These 19 T cell receptor beta chains came from one sample sequenced in a study of blood T cell repertoires in COVID-19. Repertoires were generated with immunoSEQ multiplex PCR, while TCRdb's copy carries only in-frame clones and drops some. The sample includes around 180,000 clones, more than 70% of them seen just once. The sample comprised peripheral blood. These TCRs come from a human donor in a cohort sampled during active COVID-19.

The J gene is TRBJ2-2, the V gene TRBV4-3; the D gene is possibly TRBD2 (6 bases). V lost 0 bases to trimming and J lost 8 bases, with 10 bases between them. Germline CDR1 LGHNA, CDR2 YSLEER. The CDR3 length is 14 residues. The DNA for the CDR3 is TGCGCCAGCAGCCAAGATCGGGGGATTGGGGAGCTGTTTTTT. It yields the protein CASSQDRGIGELFF.

The chain combines TRBV7-2 with TRBJ2-5, with a tentative D call TRBD1 (6 bases). The CDR3 has 14 residues. Germline CDR1 SGHTA, CDR2 FQGNSA. Trimming shortened V by 3 bases and J by 5 bases, and 13 bases separated the two germline ends. CDR3 protein: CASSFKMGAETQYF. CDR3 DNA sequence: TGTGCCAGCAGCTTCAAAATGGGGGCCGAGACCCAGTACTTC.

The chain employs TRBV2 and TRBJ1-1, with D perhaps TRBD1 (5 bases). V was trimmed by 6 bases and J by 4 bases, leaving 21 bases between them. Germline assignment: CDR1 SNHLY and CDR2 FYNNEI. The CDR3 covers 16 residues. CDR3: CASSRPPSGEVTEAFF. Written as DNA, the CDR3 is TGTGCCAGCAGCCGACCTCCCTCGGGGGAGGTCACTGAAGCTTTCTTT.

This chain links TRBV12-5 with TRBJ2-7; TRBD1 matches at 10 bases. The V segment lost 4 bases and the J segment 3 bases; nucleotides outside the gene matches: 0. Germline V gene lookup returns CDR1 LGHNT and CDR2 FRNRAP. CDR3 length equals 13 residues. The CDR3 region is CASGWDRGYEQYF. The CDR3 nucleotides are TGTGCTAGTGGTTGGGACAGGGGCTACGAGCAGTACTTC. Drawing the rest from reference TRBV12-5 and TRBJ2-7, the complete variable domain is DARVTQTPRHKVTEMGQEVTMRCQPILGHNTVFWYRQTMMQGLELLAYFRNRAPLDDSGMPKDRFSAEMPDATLATLKIQPSEPRDSAVYFCASGWDRGYEQYFGPGTRLTVT.

On this clone itself: One junction end disagrees with the germline gene, perhaps due to a read error. The chain combines TRBV19 with TRBJ2-2; 15 bases agree with TRBD2. The germline V gene has CDR1 LNHDA and CDR2 SQIVND (reference sequence). This CDR3 comprises 18 residues. The CDR3 loop is CASSTGLAGGPKTGELFF. CDR3 nucleotides: TGTGCCAGTAGTACCGGACTAGCGGGGGGGCCGAAAACCGGGGAGCTGTTTTTT.

In DNA form, the CDR3 reads TGTGCCAGTAGTGACAAGGGGGCCGGCACAGATACGCAGTATTTT. This gives the protein CASSDKGAGTDTQYF. The gene calls are TRBV19 and TRBJ2-3; TRBD1 matches at 7 bases. Looked up from germline, CDR1 is LNHDA and CDR2 is SQIVND (reference sequence). Trimming removed 5 bases from V and 1 base from J; junction bases left unmatched: 6. CDR3 size: 15 residues. Full variable domain (rest looked up from reference TRBV19 and TRBJ2-3): DGGITQSPKYLFRKEGQNVTLSCEQNLNHDAMYWYRQDPGQGLRLIYYSQIVNDFQKGDIAEGYSVSREKKESFPLTVTSAQKNPTAFYLCASSDKGAGTDTQYFGPGTRLTVL.

CDR3 amino acids: CASSAAGPYEQYF. CDR3 nucleotides: TGTGCCAGCAGTGCGGCGGGCCCCTACGAGCAGTACTTC. The chain is built from TRBV6-2 or TRBV6-3 and TRBJ2-7; maybe TRBD2 (5 bases). CDR3 length: 13 amino acids. Germline CDR1 and CDR2: MNHEY and SVGEGT. Trimming stripped 5 bases from V and 2 bases from J, with 10 bases between.

The chain carries TRBV6-2 or TRBV6-3 and TRBJ2-6; 10 bases are shared with TRBD1. Germline assignment: CDR1 MNHEY and CDR2 SVGEGT. The ends lost 1 base at V and 0 bases at J; junction bases unmatched: 3. This CDR3 has 18 residues. DNA for the CDR3: TGTGCCAGCAGTTACTACCGGGACAGGGGCTCTGGGGCCAACGTCCTGACTTTC. As protein: CASSYYRDRGSGANVLTF.

The V and J genes are TRBV3-1 (or the pseudogene TRBV3-2) and TRBJ2-7; possible D gene TRBD1, 5 bases. Germline V lookup: CDR1 LGHDT, CDR2 YNNKEL (reference sequence). The ends were cut back, 0 bases at V and 6 bases at J, with 9 bases in the middle. The CDR3 is 13 residues long. The CDR3 DNA sequence: TGTGCCAGCAGCCAAGATACACAGGTCGAGCAGTACTTC. The encoded protein is CASSQDTQVEQYF.

CDR3 loop: CASSSGTGGTNEKLFF. The CDR3 bases are TGTGCCAGCAGCTCGGGGACAGGGGGGACTAATGAAAAACTGTTTTTT. The rearrangement uses TRBV7-2 and TRBJ1-4; 11 bases match TRBD1. Trimming cost V 4 bases and J 2 bases; bases outside gene matches: 3. Germline V CDR1 and CDR2: SGHTA, FQGNSA. There are 16 residues in the CDR3.

The genes are TRBV11-2 and TRBJ2-2; a weak D match, TRBD2 (7 bases). Germline CDR1 and CDR2: SGHAT and FQNNGV. This CDR3 is 13 amino acids long. V was cut by 5 bases and J by 6 bases, with 10 bases left in between. CDR3 sequence: CASSLGGAGELFF. For the CDR3, the DNA is TGTGCCAGCAGCCTAGGGGGGGCCGGGGAGCTGTTTTTT.

The rearrangement links TRBV21-1 to TRBJ1-1; TRBD1 is taken as the D call from the table, unchecked against the DNA. TRBV21-1 is recorded as a pseudogene. The CDR3 has 17 amino acids. CDR3 loop: CASSNAGTGNMNTEAFF. CDR3 DNA: TGTGCCAGCAGCAACGCCGGGACAGGGAACATGAACACTGAAGCTTTCTTT.

V gene TRBV6-5 combines with J gene TRBJ2-5; D is possibly TRBD2 (5 bases). Germline lookup yields CDR1 MNHEY and CDR2 SVGAGI. The CDR3 consists of 14 residues. V lost 2 bases to trimming and J lost 2 bases, with 9 bases between them. The DNA for the CDR3 is TGTGCCAGCAGTTACCGACTAAAGCAAGAGACCCAGTACTTC. As protein: CASSYRLKQETQYF.

The V gene is TRBV6-2 or TRBV6-3, the J gene TRBJ1-1, with a weak D call TRBD1 (5 bases). There are 14 residues in the CDR3. Per germline, CDR1 MNHEY and CDR2 SVGEGT. Trimming removed 5 bases at V and 5 bases at J, with 15 bases between. CDR3 sequence (DNA): TGTGCCAGCAGTAATGGGGGGGAGTGGACTGAAGCTTTCTTT. Its translation is CASSNGGEWTEAFF.

Remarks on this clone: At one of its ends the junction is not consistent with the germline gene, which may arise from a read error. The rearrangement joins TRBV15 to TRBJ2-2, with D tentatively TRBD2 (7 bases). The CDR3 consists of 16 residues. Germline V gives CDR1 LNHNV, CDR2 YYDKDF (reference sequence). In nucleotides, the CDR3 is TGCGCCACCAACGGGGGAGGGGGGCGGAACACCGGGGAGCTGTTTTTT. Amino acid sequence: CATNGGGGRNTGELFF.

The V gene is TRBV7-9, the J gene TRBJ2-5, with D perhaps TRBD2 (6 bases). Trimming removed 5 bases at V and 2 bases at J, with 12 bases between. The CDR3 covers 14 residues. Germline CDR1 and CDR2: SEHNR and FQNEAQ (reference sequence). For the CDR3, the DNA is TGTGCCAGCAGCCGCGGGGCGGAGCAAGAGACCCAGTACTTC. This sequence encodes CASSRGAEQETQYF.

The V gene is TRBV18, the J gene TRBJ1-4; D gene uncertain. This CDR3 spans 18 amino acids. Germline V lookup: CDR1 KGHSH, CDR2 LQKENI. V was trimmed by 1 base and J by 0 bases, leaving 15 bases between them. CDR3 protein: CASSPRAAVGATNEKLFF. The CDR3 DNA is TGTGCCAGCTCACCACGTGCGGCAGTCGGGGCAACTAATGAAAAACTGTTTTTT.

The V and J genes are TRBV29-1 and TRBJ2-7; 8 bases align to TRBD2. V lost 6 bases, J lost 2 bases, and 15 bases stayed unmatched. Germline V gene lookup returns CDR1 SQVTM and CDR2 ANQGSEA. This CDR3 has 16 amino acids. CDR3 loop: CSVLDRIAGPPYEQYF. In DNA, the CDR3 is TGCAGCGTCCTGGACAGAATAGCGGGGCCGCCCTACGAGCAGTACTTC.

The rearrangement uses TRBV18 and TRBJ1-1; no definite D call. Trimming cost V 2 bases and J 4 bases, with 5 bases left between them. Germline V gene sequence: CDR1 KGHSH, CDR2 LQKENI. This CDR3 is built from 12 residues. The CDR3 reads CASSPYVTEAFF. DNA of the CDR3: TGTGCCAGCTCACCATATGTCACTGAAGCTTTCTTT.